This T cell receptor beta chain was found in a study of T cell changes during pregnancy in multiple sclerosis (dated by TCRdb to between 2019 and 2020). With respect to the entire study: The study looked at changes in the T cell repertoire across pregnancy in women with multiple sclerosis.

A remark on this clone: It lacks a known antigen. One base away there is no much larger clone; base qualities are not given.

The germline V gene yields MNHEY for CDR1 and SVGAGI for CDR2. V and J lose 7 bases and 0 bases, and a span of 15 bases separates them. The CDR3 runs 15 residues from the cysteine to the phenylalanine. The read is trimmed to its CDR3 DNA, 45 bases read in frame from base 1. Receptors were amplified or captured by the immunoSEQ multiplex PCR assay. The source is immuneACCESS, and TCRdb retained only in-frame sequences with V and J called. Part of the clones is not carried over; for the studies checked, unresolved V genes explain less than half of this, and the remainder is unexplained. Here the sample has 130,000 or so clones; approximately 93% occur a single time. Jointly, the top ten make up less than 7.5% of the sample.

In this chain, TRBV6-5 is recombined with TRBJ1-1; TRBD1 is a possible D gene, resting on 5 matching bases. The sequenced sample was peripheral blood, obtained before pregnancy. The sequence derives from a female donor with multiple sclerosis, enrolled in a pregnancy study. CDR3 loop: CASTISQALNTEAFF. The DNA is TGTGCCAGCACCATTTCACAGGCGTTGAACACTGAAGCTTTCTTT.